These 30 T cell receptor beta chains originate from one sample sequenced in a study of T cells after yellow fever vaccination (dated by TCRdb to the late 2010s). The treatment or condition label, as the study defines it: live attenuated yellow fever vaccine strain. Library method: 5' RACE. TCRdb names Illumina HiSeq 2500 as the instrument used. Through fastp at Q25 and MiXCR, TCRdb rebuilt clones from the public reads, retaining in-frame beta chains. When rows share a CDR3 protein, they turn into one entry using the most common DNA and genes. The sample profile shows a few hundred thousand distinct CDR3 sequences; roughly 7.5% of them were found once. Approximately 16% of the sample is in the top ten clones. Sequences were derived from PBMCs, sampled approximately 47 days after the first yellow fever vaccination. Receptor source: a man aged 18 to 29 who received the YFV17D yellow fever vaccine.

In its sample, this clonotype was seen a few times. The V gene is TRBV5-1, the J gene TRBJ1-6; 9 nucleotides align to TRBD1. This CDR3 spans 16 amino acids. The germline V gene encodes CDR1 SGHRS and CDR2 YFSETQ. V was pared by 2 bases and J by 7 bases, with 7 bases of the junction left unmatched. The CDR3 loop is CASSLHDRGRNSPLHF. The CDR3, as DNA: TGCGCCAGCAGCTTACACGACAGGGGGAGGAATTCACCCCTCCACTTT.

The rearrangement links TRBV5-4 to TRBJ2-7, with 11 bases aligning to TRBD1. This CDR3 has 15 residues. With V trimmed by 0 bases and J by 3 bases, 2 bases remained unmatched. From germline, CDR1 is SGHNT and CDR2 YYREEE (reference sequence). This CDR3 is CASSLGGQGDYEQYF. The CDR3 DNA follows: TGTGCCAGCAGCTTGGGGGGACAGGGGGACTACGAGCAGTACTTC.

This clonotype was seen a few times. Relative to the germline gene, one junction end is altered; a read error may explain this. CDR3 sequence: CASRRLAGATDTRYF. The CDR3 nucleotides read TGCGCCAGCAGACGACTAGCGGGGGCCACAGATACGCGGTATTTT. V usage is TRBV5-1 and J usage is TRBJ2-3; 12 bases fit TRBD2. Germline assignment: CDR1 SGHRS and CDR2 YFSETQ. The CDR3 length is 15 residues. The whole variable domain, filled in from reference TRBV5-1 and TRBJ2-3, reads KAGVTQTPRYLIKTRGQQVTLSCSPISGHRSVSWYQQTPGQGLQFLFEYFSETQRNKGNFPGRFSGRQFSNSRSEMNVSTLELGDSALYLCASRRLAGATDTRYFGPGTRLTVL.

The gene calls are TRBV13 and TRBJ2-7; D is ambiguous. The germline CDR1 and CDR2 sequences are PRHDT and FYEKMQ (reference sequence). This CDR3 has 14 residues. V lost 5 bases and J lost 3, with 14 bases in between. As DNA, the CDR3 is TGTGCCAGCAGCCTAACTGCCGGGCACTACGAGCAGTACTTC. Translation gives CASSLTAGHYEQYF.

This clonotype came up a few times. V usage is TRBV7-2 and J usage is TRBJ2-3; either TRBD1 or TRBD2 may fit D (5 bases each). Germline assignment: CDR1 SGHTA and CDR2 FQGNSA. This CDR3 is 14 amino acids long. V lost 2 bases and J 1 base, leaving 7 bases between the germline ends. The CDR3 DNA sequence: TGTGCCAGCAGCTTAATGGGACGCACAGATACGCAGTATTTT. This codes for CASSLMGRTDTQYF.

The chain carries TRBV6-2 or TRBV6-3 and TRBJ2-1; possibly TRBD1 or TRBD2 for D (5 bases each). The CDR3 loop spans 16 amino acids. Looked up from germline, CDR1 is MNHEY and CDR2 is SVGEGT. V was pared by 4 bases and J by 10 bases, with 23 bases between. The CDR3 reads CASSSPPGRPREEQFF. The CDR3 DNA reads TGTGCCAGCAGTTCCCCGCCGGGACGCCCAAGAGAAGAGCAGTTCTTC.

This clonotype has more than one count but fewer than ten. The V and J genes are TRBV20-1 and TRBJ2-5; D not resolved. The CDR3 spans 11 residues. CDR1 is DFQATT, CDR2 SNEGSKA, per germline (reference sequence). V was pared by 4 bases and J by 7 bases, with 10 bases between. The CDR3 is CSAISEMTQYF. The DNA for the CDR3 is TGCAGTGCTATAAGTGAGATGACCCAGTACTTC.

This clonotype has just a few counts. The chain links TRBV6-6 to TRBJ1-4; tentatively, D is TRBD1 (6 bases). CDR1 is MNHNY and CDR2 is SVGAGI in the germline V gene (reference sequence). The CDR3 contains 12 residues. V gave up 8 bases and J gave up 5 bases, with 9 bases separating them. The CDR3, as DNA: TGTGCCAGCCTAACAGGGAATGAAAAACTGTTTTTT. Translation gives CASLTGNEKLFF.

The V call is TRBV7-6, the J call TRBJ1-2, with no clear D. Germline V gene data show CDR1 as SGHVS and CDR2 as FNYEAQ. V shed 5 bases and J shed 8 bases, with 18 bases lying between them. This CDR3 region has 14 residues. The CDR3 spells CASSDVLAQGGYTF. The CDR3 nucleotides are TGTGCCAGCAGCGACGTCCTAGCCCAAGGCGGCTACACCTTC.

This clonotype was detected ten times or more. The rearrangement uses TRBV11-1 and TRBJ2-1; the D is unclear. Trimming stripped 1 base from V and 7 bases from J, with 8 bases between. The V gene's germline CDR1 is SGHAT and CDR2 FQDESV (reference sequence). The CDR3 is made up of 13 amino acids. CDR3 region: CASSLELFNEQFF. CDR3 in DNA: TGTGCCAGCAGCTTAGAACTTTTTAATGAGCAGTTCTTC.

This clonotype was seen only a few times. The chain couples TRBV19 to TRBJ2-1; D ambiguous. Germline-derived CDR1 and CDR2 are LNHDA and SQIVND (reference sequence). The CDR3 extends over 14 amino acids. V dropped 5 bases and J dropped 8 bases, with 16 bases sitting between them. The CDR3 reads CASSADIPWDEQFF. DNA of the CDR3: TGTGCCAGTAGTGCAGACATTCCCTGGGATGAGCAGTTCTTC. Full variable domain (rest looked up from reference TRBV19 and TRBJ2-1): DGGITQSPKYLFRKEGQNVTLSCEQNLNHDAMYWYRQDPGQGLRLIYYSQIVNDFQKGDIAEGYSVSREKKESFPLTVTSAQKNPTAFYLCASSADIPWDEQFFGPGTRLTVL.

In its sample, this clonotype was seen a few times. The chain combines TRBV5-1 with TRBJ2-2, with 7 nucleotides matching TRBD1. Trimming removed 3 bases from V and 0 bases from J; junction bases left unmatched: 2. CDR1 and CDR2 from the germline V gene are SGHRS and YFSETQ. The CDR3 is made up of 15 amino acids. The chain's CDR3 is CASSWDSANTGELFF. CDR3 sequence (DNA): TGCGCCAGCAGCTGGGACAGCGCGAACACCGGGGAGCTGTTTTTT.

This clonotype has at least ten counts. J is TRBJ2-7 and V is TRBV12-3 or TRBV12-4, with TRBD1 identical over 7 bases. Unmatched junction bases numbered 9, after V lost 6 bases and J lost 4 bases. There are 14 residues in the CDR3. Here the CDR3 reads CASSHGDSSYEQYF. In DNA form, the CDR3 reads TGTGCCAGCAGCCACGGGGACAGTTCTTACGAGCAGTACTTC.

This clonotype has just a few counts. The chain employs TRBV7-8 and TRBJ2-2; either TRBD1 or TRBD2 may supply D (5 bases each). The V and J ends lost 5 bases and 6 bases respectively, with 16 bases between them. Germline CDR1 SGHVS, CDR2 FQNEAQ. The CDR3 is made up of 15 amino acids. The CDR3 bases are TGTGCCAGCAGCCAAGCATCGGGGCCGGCCGGGGAGCTGTTTTTT. Amino acids: CASSQASGPAGELFF.

There are many counts of this clonotype. The chain joins TRBV4-1 to TRBJ2-1, with D possibly being TRBD2 (5 bases). Germline CDR1 and CDR2: MGHRA and YSYEKL. V was trimmed by 0 bases and J by 8 bases, leaving 14 bases between them. CDR3 length equals 15 residues. The CDR3 coding sequence is TGCGCCAGCAGCCAAGAGCGACGGGGAGTCGATGAGCAGTTCTTC. Its protein product is CASSQERRGVDEQFF.

This clonotype was found a few times. V is TRBV6-5 and J is TRBJ2-5; a possible D gene is TRBD2 (5 bases). Trimming left V 11 bases short and J 4 bases short, with 14 bases between. The CDR3 length is 12 residues. Germline CDR1 is MNHEY and CDR2 is SVGAGI. The DNA of the CDR3 is TGTGCCGGAGGCTCCCCCCGAGAGACCCAGTACTTC. It encodes CAGGSPRETQYF.

V is TRBV5-6 and J is TRBJ1-2; D may be TRBD1 (5 bases). The CDR3 covers 14 residues. V gave up 1 base and J gave up 7 bases, with 14 bases separating them. Per the germline V gene, CDR1 is SGHDT and CDR2 is YYEEEE. The CDR3 DNA sequence: TGTGCCAGCAGCTTGACAGGATCCTTGCGTGGCTACACCTTC. It specifies CASSLTGSLRGYTF.

Written as DNA, the CDR3 is TGTGCCAGCAGTGAATTGATCGGGGAGCCCCAGCATTTT. This gives the protein CASSELIGEPQHF. The V call is TRBV6-1, the J call TRBJ1-5; D unclear. V shed 2 bases and J shed 8 bases, with 10 bases lying between them. This CDR3 spans 13 amino acids. Germline V gene lookup returns CDR1 MNHNS and CDR2 SASEGT.

This clonotype appeared many times. The chain employs TRBV25-1 and TRBJ2-1; D may be TRBD2 (6 bases). Germline CDR1 reads MGHDK; CDR2 reads SYGVNS. CDR3 size: 11 residues. V was trimmed by 5 bases and J by 8 bases, leaving 7 bases between them. This CDR3 reads CASSSGDEQFF. The DNA of the CDR3 is TGTGCCAGCAGTTCGGGGGATGAGCAGTTCTTC.

This clonotype was counted only a few times. The V and J genes are TRBV5-1 and TRBJ1-1, with unresolved D. The CDR3 has 15 amino acids. Trimming cost V 4 bases and J 5 bases, with 18 bases left between them. Germline loops: CDR1 SGHRS, CDR2 YFSETQ. This CDR3 is CASSENIDGLTEAFF. CDR3 nucleotide sequence: TGCGCCAGCAGCGAGAATATAGACGGACTAACTGAAGCTTTCTTT.

The table lists this clonotype with a few counts. V gene TRBV19 combines with J gene TRBJ1-1; no firm D call. This CDR3 has 13 residues. Germline CDR1 is LNHDA and CDR2 is SQIVND (reference sequence). Trimming cost V 3 bases and J 1 base, with 6 bases left between them. CDR3 coding DNA: TGTGCCAGTAGTATCTCCAAGAACACTGAAGCTTTCTTT. It is translated as CASSISKNTEAFF. The variable domain in full, completed from reference TRBV19 and TRBJ1-1, reads DGGITQSPKYLFRKEGQNVTLSCEQNLNHDAMYWYRQDPGQGLRLIYYSQIVNDFQKGDIAEGYSVSREKKESFPLTVTSAQKNPTAFYLCASSISKNTEAFFGQGTRLTVV.

This clonotype has ten or more counts. V is TRBV7-9 and J is TRBJ2-7; maybe TRBD2 (5 bases). The CDR3 has 14 residues. Between the trimmed V and J ends, which lost 7 bases and 3 bases, there was a span of 16 bases. Germline CDR1 is SEHNR and CDR2 is FQNEAQ (reference sequence). The CDR3 sequence: CASNFGGGLYEQYF. Written as DNA, the CDR3 is TGTGCCAGCAACTTCGGTGGCGGGCTCTACGAGCAGTACTTC. Based on the CDR3 plus reference TRBV7-9 and TRBJ2-7, the full variable domain is DTGVSQNPRHKITKRGQNVTFRCDPISEHNRLYWYRQTLGQGPEFLTYFQNEAQLEKSRLLSDRFSAERPKGSFSTLEIQRTEQGDSAMYLCASNFGGGLYEQYFGPGTRLTVT.

This clonotype turned up a few times. The chain links TRBV5-1 to TRBJ2-3, with D perhaps TRBD2 (7 bases). The CDR3 loop spans 13 amino acids. V dropped 3 bases and J dropped 9 bases, with 14 bases sitting between them. Germline CDR1 SGHRS, CDR2 YFSETQ. CDR3 residues: CASSSRGGATQYF. The DNA for the CDR3 is TGCGCCAGCAGCTCGAGGGGGGGGGCGACGCAGTATTTT. Complete variable domain (other parts from reference TRBV5-1 and TRBJ2-3): KAGVTQTPRYLIKTRGQQVTLSCSPISGHRSVSWYQQTPGQGLQFLFEYFSETQRNKGNFPGRFSGRQFSNSRSEMNVSTLELGDSALYLCASSSRGGATQYFGPGTRLTVL.

This clonotype has at least ten counts. This chain links TRBV5-1 with TRBJ2-5; 12 bases agree with TRBD2. CDR1 and CDR2 (germline): SGHRS, YFSETQ. The CDR3 sequence is 14 residues long. With 2 bases clipped from V and 5 bases from J, the junction kept 1 base outside the gene matches. The CDR3 DNA follows: TGCGCCAGCAGCTTCGGGACTAGCGGGGAGACCCAGTACTTC. This sequence encodes CASSFGTSGETQYF.

There are a few counts of this clonotype. The J gene is TRBJ2-7, the V gene TRBV6-2 or TRBV6-3, with no clear D. Trimming stripped 5 bases from V and 2 bases from J, with 16 bases between. The germline CDR1 and CDR2 sequences are MNHEY and SVGEGT. This CDR3 contains 15 residues. The CDR3 region is CASSRRPPGAYEQYV. The CDR3 nucleotides are TGTGCCAGCAGTCGACGGCCCCCCGGAGCCTACGAGCAGTACGTC.

The chain combines TRBV6-1 with TRBJ1-2, with D maybe TRBD1 (5 bases). Per the germline V gene, CDR1 is MNHNS and CDR2 is SASEGT. The V end lost 5 bases, the J end lost 6 bases, and 16 bases lay between the germline ends. The CDR3 loop spans 14 amino acids. In nucleotides, the CDR3 is TGTGCCAGCAGTCCCCGACTGGGAGGGGATGGCTACACCTTC. Translation: CASSPRLGGDGYTF.

This clonotype was seen only a few times. The rearrangement links TRBV27 to TRBJ2-2; 11 bases are shared with TRBD2. From germline, CDR1 is MNHEY and CDR2 SMNVEV (reference sequence). This CDR3 has 16 amino acids. V shed 4 bases and J 4 bases; nucleotides not matched to a gene: 5. The CDR3 DNA sequence: TGTGCCAGCAGTTCACGACTAGCGGGGATCACCGGGGAGCTGTTTTTT. Translated, it gives CASSSRLAGITGELFF.

This sequence joins TRBV20-1 and TRBJ2-1, with TRBD2 matching over 10 bases. The CDR3 runs to 15 residues. Germline V CDR1 and CDR2: DFQATT, SNEGSKA (reference sequence). V dropped 0 bases and J dropped 4; count of bases not matched to a gene: 3. The CDR3 loop reads CSARENSGGYNEQFF. CDR3 coding DNA: TGCAGTGCTAGAGAGAATAGCGGGGGGTACAATGAGCAGTTCTTC.

This clonotype was detected a few times. This chain joins TRBV5-1 and TRBJ1-6, with TRBD1 identical over 7 bases. The V segment lost 0 bases and the J segment 8 bases; nucleotides outside the gene matches: 5. The CDR3 totals 15 residues. The germline V gene encodes CDR1 SGHRS and CDR2 YFSETQ. The chain's CDR3 is CASSLDRGSDSPLHF. The CDR3, as DNA: TGCGCCAGCAGCTTGGACAGGGGTAGTGATTCACCCCTCCACTTT.

This clonotype was detected ten times or more. V is TRBV4-2 and J is TRBJ2-7, with D tentatively TRBD2 (5 bases). Germline V gene lookup returns CDR1 LGHNA and CDR2 YNFKEQ. V was shortened by 4 bases and J by 0 bases, with 13 bases between the two germline ends. The CDR3 spans 15 residues. This CDR3 reads CASSPSLMSSYEQYF. CDR3 coding DNA: TGTGCCAGCAGCCCTAGCTTAATGTCCTCCTACGAGCAGTACTTC.